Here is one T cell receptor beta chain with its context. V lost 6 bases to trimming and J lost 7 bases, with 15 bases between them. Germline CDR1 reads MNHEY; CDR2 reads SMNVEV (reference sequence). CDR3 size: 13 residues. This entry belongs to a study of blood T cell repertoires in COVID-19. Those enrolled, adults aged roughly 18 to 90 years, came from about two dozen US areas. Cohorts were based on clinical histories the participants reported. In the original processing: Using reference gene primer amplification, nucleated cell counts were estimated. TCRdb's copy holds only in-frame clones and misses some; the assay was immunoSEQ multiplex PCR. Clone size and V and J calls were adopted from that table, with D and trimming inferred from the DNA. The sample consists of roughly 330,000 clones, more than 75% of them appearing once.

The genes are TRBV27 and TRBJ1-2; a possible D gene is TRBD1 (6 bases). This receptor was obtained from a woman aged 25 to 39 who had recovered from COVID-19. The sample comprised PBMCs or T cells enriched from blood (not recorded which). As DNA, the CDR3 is TGTGCCAGCAGAATACAGGGTATTGGTGGCTACACCTTC. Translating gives CASRIQGIGGYTF.